This T cell receptor beta chain was sequenced during a study of cytotoxic CD8 clonotypes in ibrutinib-treated CLL. The CDR3 spans 14 residues. V lost 1 base and J 3 bases, leaving 10 bases between the germline ends. Germline CDR1 SGHTA, CDR2 FQGNSA. Study-level points and caveats: The study found baseline clonality above age-matched healthy donors, tracking circulating CD8+ T-cell counts. Ibrutinib response saw clonality rise, and progression saw it return toward baseline.

Sequencing sought depths of 1 in 200,000 to 1 in 1 million T cells. Generated by immunoSEQ multiplex PCR, the TCRdb table keeps only in-frame clones and is missing some. The sample contains around 330,000 clones, roughly 67% of which appear only once. This clone was seen a single time. The antigen is unknown. Sequencing was performed on PBMCs, taken after 36 months of ibrutinib treatment. The chain links TRBV7-2 to TRBJ2-7, with TRBD2 as a possible D gene (6 bases). The clonotype originates from a human donor with chronic lymphocytic leukemia. The CDR3 DNA reads TGTGCCAGCAGCTTAGTAGGTAGCGGCTACGAGCAGTACTTC. It translates to CASSLVGSGYEQYF.